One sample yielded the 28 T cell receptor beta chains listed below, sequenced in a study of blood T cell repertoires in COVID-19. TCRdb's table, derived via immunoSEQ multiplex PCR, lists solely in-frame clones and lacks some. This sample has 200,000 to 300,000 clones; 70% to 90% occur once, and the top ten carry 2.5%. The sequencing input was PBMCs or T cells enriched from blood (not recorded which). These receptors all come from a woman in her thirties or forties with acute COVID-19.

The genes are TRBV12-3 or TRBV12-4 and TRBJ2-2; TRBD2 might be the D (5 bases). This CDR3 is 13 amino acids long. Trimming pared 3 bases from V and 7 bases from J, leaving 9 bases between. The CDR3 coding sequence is TGTGCCAGCAGTTTCATTGAGGGCGGGGAGCTGTTTTTT. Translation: CASSFIEGGELFF.

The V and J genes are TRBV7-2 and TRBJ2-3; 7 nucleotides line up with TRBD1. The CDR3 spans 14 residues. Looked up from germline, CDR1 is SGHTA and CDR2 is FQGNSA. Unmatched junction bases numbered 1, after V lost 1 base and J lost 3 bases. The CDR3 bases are TGTGCCAGCAGCTTAGACAGGGGAACAGATACGCAGTATTTT. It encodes CASSLDRGTDTQYF.

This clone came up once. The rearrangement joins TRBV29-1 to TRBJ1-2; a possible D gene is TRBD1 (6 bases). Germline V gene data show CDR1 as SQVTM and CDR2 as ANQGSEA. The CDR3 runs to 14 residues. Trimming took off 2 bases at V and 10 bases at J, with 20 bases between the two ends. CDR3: CSVESQGHMFDYTF. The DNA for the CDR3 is TGCAGCGTTGAAAGTCAGGGACATATGTTTGACTACACCTTC.

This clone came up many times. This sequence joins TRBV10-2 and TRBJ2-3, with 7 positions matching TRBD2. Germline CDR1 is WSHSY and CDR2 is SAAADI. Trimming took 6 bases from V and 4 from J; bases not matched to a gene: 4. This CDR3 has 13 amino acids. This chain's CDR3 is CASRAGVPDTQYF. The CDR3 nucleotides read TGCGCCAGCAGGGCGGGAGTACCAGATACGCAGTATTTT.

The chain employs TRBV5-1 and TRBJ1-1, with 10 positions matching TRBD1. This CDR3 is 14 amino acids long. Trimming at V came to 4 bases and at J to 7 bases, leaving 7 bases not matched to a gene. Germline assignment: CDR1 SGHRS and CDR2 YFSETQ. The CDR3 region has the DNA TGCGCCAGCAGCCCGGGACAGGGGAACGGTGAAGCTTTCTTT. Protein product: CASSPGQGNGEAFF.

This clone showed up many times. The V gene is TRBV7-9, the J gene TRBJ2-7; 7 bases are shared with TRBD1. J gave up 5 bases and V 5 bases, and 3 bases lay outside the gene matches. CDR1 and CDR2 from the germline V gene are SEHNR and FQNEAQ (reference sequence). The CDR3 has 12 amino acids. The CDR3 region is CASSNTGDEQYF. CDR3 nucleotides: TGTGCCAGCAGCAACACAGGGGACGAGCAGTACTTC.

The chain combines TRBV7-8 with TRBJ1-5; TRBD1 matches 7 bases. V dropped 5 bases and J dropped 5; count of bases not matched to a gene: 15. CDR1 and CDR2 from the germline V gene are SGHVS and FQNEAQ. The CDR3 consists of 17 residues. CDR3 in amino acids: CASSRTETGPIDQPQHF. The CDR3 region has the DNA TGTGCCAGCAGCCGGACGGAGACAGGGCCGATCGATCAGCCCCAGCATTTT.

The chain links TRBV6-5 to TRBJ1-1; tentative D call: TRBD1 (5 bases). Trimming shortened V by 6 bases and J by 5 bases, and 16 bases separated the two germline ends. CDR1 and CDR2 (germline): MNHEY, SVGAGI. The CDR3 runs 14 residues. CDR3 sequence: CASSVGGGKTEAFF. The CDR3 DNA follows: TGTGCCAGCAGCGTCGGGGGTGGGAAGACTGAAGCTTTCTTT.

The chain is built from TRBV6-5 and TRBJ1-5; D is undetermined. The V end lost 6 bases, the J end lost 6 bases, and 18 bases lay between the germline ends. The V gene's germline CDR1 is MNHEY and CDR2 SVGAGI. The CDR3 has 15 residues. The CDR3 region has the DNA TGTGCCAGCAGCCTCAGCAGCGGCGTCGGTCAGCCCCAGCATTTT. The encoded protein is CASSLSSGVGQPQHF.

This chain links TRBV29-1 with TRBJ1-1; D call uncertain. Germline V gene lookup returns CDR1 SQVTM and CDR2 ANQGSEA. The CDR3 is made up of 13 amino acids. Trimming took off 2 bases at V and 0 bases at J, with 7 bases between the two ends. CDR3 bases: TGCAGCGTTGAACGCAGGCTGAACACTGAAGCTTTCTTT. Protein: CSVERRLNTEAFF.

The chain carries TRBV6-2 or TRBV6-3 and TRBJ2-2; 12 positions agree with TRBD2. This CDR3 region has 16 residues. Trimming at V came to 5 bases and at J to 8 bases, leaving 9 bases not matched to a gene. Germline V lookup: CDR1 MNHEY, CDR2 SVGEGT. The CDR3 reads CASSPLAGGLGGELFF. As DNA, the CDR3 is TGTGCCAGCAGTCCCCTAGCGGGGGGGCTAGGGGGGGAGCTGTTTTTT.

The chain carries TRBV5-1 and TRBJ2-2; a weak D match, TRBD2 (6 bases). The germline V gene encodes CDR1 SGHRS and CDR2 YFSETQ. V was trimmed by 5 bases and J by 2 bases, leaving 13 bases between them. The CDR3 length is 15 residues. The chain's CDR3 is CASSKNGGNTGELFF. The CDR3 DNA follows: TGCGCCAGCAGTAAGAACGGGGGAAACACCGGGGAGCTGTTTTTT.

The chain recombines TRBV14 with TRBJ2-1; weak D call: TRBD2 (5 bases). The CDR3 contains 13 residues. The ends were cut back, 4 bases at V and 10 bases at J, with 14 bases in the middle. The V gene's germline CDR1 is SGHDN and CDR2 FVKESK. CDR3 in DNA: TGTGCCAGCAGCCTGCGGACTGCCGGAGAGCAGTTCTTC. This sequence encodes CASSLRTAGEQFF. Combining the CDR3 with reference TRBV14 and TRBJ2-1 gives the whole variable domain EAGVTQFPSHSVIEKGQTVTLRCDPISGHDNLYWYRRVMGKEIKFLLHFVKESKQDESGMPNNRFLAERTGGTYSTLKVQPAELEDSGVYFCASSLRTAGEQFFGPGTRLTVL.

CDR3: CASSLVGDRDIGELFF. As DNA, the CDR3 is TGTGCCAGCAGCTTAGTAGGGGACAGGGATATCGGGGAGCTGTTTTTT. The chain uses TRBV7-2 and TRBJ2-2; the match to TRBD1 covers 9 bases. Germline trimming cut 1 base from V and 7 bases from J; bases unmatched to any gene: 7. The CDR3 is 16 amino acids. CDR1 and CDR2 from the germline V gene are SGHTA and FQGNSA.

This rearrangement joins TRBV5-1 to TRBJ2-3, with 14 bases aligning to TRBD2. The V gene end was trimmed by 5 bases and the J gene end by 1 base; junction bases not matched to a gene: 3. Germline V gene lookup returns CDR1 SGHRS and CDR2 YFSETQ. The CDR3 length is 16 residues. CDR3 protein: CASREGLAGGTDTQYF. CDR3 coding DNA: TGCGCCAGCAGGGAGGGACTAGCGGGAGGCACAGATACGCAGTATTTT.

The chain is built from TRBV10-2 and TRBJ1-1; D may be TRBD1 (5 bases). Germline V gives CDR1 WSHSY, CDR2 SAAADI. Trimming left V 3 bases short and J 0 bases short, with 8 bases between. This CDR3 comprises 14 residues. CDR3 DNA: TGCGCCAGCAGTGAACGGGGGATGAACACTGAAGCTTTCTTT. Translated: CASSERGMNTEAFF.

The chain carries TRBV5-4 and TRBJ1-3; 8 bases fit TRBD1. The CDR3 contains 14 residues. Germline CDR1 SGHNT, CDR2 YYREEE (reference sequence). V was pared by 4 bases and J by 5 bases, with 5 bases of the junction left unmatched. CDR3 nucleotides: TGTGCCAGCAGCCCTGACAGGGGAAGAAACACCATATATTTT. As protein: CASSPDRGRNTIYF. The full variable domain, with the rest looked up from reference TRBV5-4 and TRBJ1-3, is ETGVTQSPTHLIKTRGQQVTLRCSSQSGHNTVSWYQQALGQGPQFIFQYYREEENGRGNFPPRFSGLQFPNYSSELNVNALELDDSALYLCASSPDRGRNTIYFGEGSWLTVV.

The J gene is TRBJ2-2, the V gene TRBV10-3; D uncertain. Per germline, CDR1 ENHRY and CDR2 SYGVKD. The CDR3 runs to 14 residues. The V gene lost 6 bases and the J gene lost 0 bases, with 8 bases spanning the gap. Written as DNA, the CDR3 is TGTGCCATCAGGGGCGCATCGAACACCGGGGAGCTGTTTTTT. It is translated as CAIRGASNTGELFF.

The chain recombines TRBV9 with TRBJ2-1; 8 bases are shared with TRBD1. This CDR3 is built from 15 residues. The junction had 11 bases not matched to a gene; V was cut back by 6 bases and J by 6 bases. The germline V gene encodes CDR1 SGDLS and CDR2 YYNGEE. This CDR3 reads CASKKGRGQGNEQFF. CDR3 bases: TGTGCCAGCAAGAAGGGCAGGGGGCAGGGCAATGAGCAGTTCTTC.

Here the CDR3 DNA reads TGTGCCAGCAGCGTATTTCAGGGGGTTTACACTGAAGCTTTCTTT. Its protein product is CASSVFQGVYTEAFF. The chain has TRBV5-6 and TRBJ1-1; 7 nucleotides align to TRBD1. The CDR3 sequence is 15 residues long. Trimming took 4 bases from V and 3 from J; bases not matched to a gene: 9. Germline CDR1 and CDR2: SGHDT and YYEEEE.

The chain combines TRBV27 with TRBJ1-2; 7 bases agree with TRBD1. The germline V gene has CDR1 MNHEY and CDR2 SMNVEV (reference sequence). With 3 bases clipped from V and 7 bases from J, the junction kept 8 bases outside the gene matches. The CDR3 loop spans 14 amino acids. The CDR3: CASSLAQGRGGYTF. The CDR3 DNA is TGTGCCAGCAGTTTGGCACAGGGGCGGGGTGGCTACACCTTC.

This chain's CDR3 is CASSLGSENTEAFF. The CDR3, as DNA: TGTGCCAGCAGCTTGGGATCAGAAAACACTGAAGCTTTCTTT. This chain uses TRBV5-4 with TRBJ1-1; D not certain. The CDR3 spans 14 residues. Deletions cut 0 bases from V and 2 bases from J, with 8 bases between. Germline CDR1 and CDR2: SGHNT and YYREEE (reference sequence).

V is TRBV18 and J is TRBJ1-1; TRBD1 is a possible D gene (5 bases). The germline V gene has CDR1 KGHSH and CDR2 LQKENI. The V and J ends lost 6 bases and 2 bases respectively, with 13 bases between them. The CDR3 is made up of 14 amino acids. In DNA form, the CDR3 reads TGTGCCAGCTCCACCAGGGCGGTTAACACTGAAGCTTTCTTT. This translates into CASSTRAVNTEAFF.

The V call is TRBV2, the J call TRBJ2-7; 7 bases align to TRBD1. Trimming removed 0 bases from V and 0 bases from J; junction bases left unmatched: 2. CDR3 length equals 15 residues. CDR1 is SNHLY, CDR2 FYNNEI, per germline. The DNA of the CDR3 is TGTGCCAGCAGTGAAGCGGACAGGAGCTCCTACGAGCAGTACTTC. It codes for CASSEADRSSYEQYF.

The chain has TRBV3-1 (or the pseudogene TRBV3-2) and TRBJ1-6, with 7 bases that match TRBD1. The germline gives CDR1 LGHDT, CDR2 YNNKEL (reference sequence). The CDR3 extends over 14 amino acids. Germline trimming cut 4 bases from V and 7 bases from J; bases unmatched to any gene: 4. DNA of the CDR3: TGTGCCAGCAGCCGACAGGGAGCAAATTCACCCCTCCACTTT. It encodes CASSRQGANSPLHF.

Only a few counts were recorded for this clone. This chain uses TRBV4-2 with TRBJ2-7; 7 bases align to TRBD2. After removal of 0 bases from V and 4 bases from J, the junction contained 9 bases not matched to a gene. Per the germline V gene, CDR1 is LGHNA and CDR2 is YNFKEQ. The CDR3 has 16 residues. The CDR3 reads CASSQDRGGGAYEQYF. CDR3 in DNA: TGTGCCAGCAGCCAAGATCGTGGCGGGGGAGCTTACGAGCAGTACTTC.

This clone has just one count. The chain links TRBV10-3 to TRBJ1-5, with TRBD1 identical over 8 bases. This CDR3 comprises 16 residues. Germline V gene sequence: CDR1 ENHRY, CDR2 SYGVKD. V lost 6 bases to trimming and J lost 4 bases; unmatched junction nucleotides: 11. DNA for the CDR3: TGTGCCATCAGCCCCTCGGGACAGGTGAAGAATCAGCCCCAGCATTTT. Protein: CAISPSGQVKNQPQHF.

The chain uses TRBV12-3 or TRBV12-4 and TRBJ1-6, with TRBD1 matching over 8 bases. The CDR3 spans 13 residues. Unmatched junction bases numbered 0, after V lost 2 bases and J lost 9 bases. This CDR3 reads CASSLQGASPLHF. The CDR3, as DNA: TGTGCCAGCAGTTTACAGGGGGCTTCACCCCTCCACTTT.